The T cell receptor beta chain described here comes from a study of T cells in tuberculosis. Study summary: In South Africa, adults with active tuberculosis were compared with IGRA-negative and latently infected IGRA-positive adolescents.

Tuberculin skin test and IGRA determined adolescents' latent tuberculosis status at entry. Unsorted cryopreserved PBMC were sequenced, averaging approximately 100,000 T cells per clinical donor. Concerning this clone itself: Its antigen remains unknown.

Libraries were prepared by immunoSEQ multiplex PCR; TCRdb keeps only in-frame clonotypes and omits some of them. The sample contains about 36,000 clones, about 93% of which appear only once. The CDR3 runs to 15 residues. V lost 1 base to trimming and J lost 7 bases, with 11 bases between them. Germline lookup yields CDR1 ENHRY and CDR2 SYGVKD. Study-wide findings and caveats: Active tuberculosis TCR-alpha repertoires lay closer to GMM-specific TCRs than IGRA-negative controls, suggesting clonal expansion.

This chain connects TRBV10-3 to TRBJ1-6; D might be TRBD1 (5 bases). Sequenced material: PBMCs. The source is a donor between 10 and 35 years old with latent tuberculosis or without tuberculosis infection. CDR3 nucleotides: TGTGCCATCAGTGAGTTGACAGAAGGGAATTCACCCCTCCACTTT. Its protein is CAISELTEGNSPLHF.